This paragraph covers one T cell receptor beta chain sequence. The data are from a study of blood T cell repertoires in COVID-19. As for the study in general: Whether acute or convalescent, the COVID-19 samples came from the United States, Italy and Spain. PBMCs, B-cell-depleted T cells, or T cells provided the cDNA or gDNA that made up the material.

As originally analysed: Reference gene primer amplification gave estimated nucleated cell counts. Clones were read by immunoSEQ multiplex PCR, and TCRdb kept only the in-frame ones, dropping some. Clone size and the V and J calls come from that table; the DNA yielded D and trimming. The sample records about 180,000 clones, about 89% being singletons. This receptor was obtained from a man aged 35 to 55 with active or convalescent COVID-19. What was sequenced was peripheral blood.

The CDR3 loop reads CASKWSGQGGDGYTF. CDR3 in DNA: TGTGCCAGCAAATGGTCAGGACAGGGGGGCGATGGCTACACCTTC. This chain uses TRBV2 with TRBJ1-2; 10 nucleotides match TRBD1. V gave up 7 bases and J gave up 6 bases; unmatched junction bases: 11. Looked up from germline, CDR1 is SNHLY and CDR2 is FYNNEI. The CDR3 is 15 amino acids.